This T cell receptor (beta chain) is drawn from a study of cytomegalovirus exposure and HLA in healthy donors. About the research overall: An earlier analysis found around 120 million unique TCR beta sequences from roughly 170 million T cells. Of around 400 genotyped donors, 80% to 85% grouped in the Caucasian-associated ancestry cluster.

CDR1 is SGHRS, CDR2 YFSETQ, per germline. The CDR3 sequence is 16 residues long. V gave up 4 bases and J gave up 3 bases; unmatched junction bases: 5. Whole-study results and caveats: The analysis excluded some indistinguishable V segments, including TRBV6-2 and TRBV6-3. CMV serostatus stood as the only immune exposure information on hand.

Note on this clone: Its antigen is unknown.

The PCR employed 60 Vbeta primers together with 13 Jbeta primers. The protocol was immunoSEQ multiplex PCR, while the TCRdb copy is restricted to in-frame clones and leaves out a portion. Among under 170,000 clones, about four fifths were seen once, and the ten largest hold roughly 3.4%. The clonotype was recovered from a human donor in good health. This sequence joins TRBV5-1 and TRBJ2-1, with TRBD2 matching 12 bases. Material for sequencing was PBMCs. In nucleotides, the CDR3 is TGCGCCAGCAGCCTACGGACTAGCGGGAACTACAATGAGCAGTTCTTC. It yields the protein CASSLRTSGNYNEQFF.